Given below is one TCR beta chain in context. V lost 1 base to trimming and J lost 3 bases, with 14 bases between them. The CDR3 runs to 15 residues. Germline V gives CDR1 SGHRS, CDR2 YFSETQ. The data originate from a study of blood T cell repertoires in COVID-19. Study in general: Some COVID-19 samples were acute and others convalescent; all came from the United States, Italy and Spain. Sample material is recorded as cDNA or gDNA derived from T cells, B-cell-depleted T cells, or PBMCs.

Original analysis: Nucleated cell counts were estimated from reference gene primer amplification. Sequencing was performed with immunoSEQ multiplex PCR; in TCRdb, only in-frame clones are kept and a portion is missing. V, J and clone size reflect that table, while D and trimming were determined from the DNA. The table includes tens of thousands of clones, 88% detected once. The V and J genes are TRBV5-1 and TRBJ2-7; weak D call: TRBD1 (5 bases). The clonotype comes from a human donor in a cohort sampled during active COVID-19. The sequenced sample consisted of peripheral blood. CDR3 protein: CASSLKVGADYEQYF. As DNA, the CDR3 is TGCGCCAGCAGCTTGAAGGTAGGGGCGGACTACGAGCAGTACTTC.